The clone carrying this T cell receptor beta chain occurred many times. The antigen remains undetermined. Read coverage stops 3 residues before the CDR3 terminus; the germline J gene supplies the remainder. The CDR3 is 14 residues long. Per germline, CDR1 SGHRS and CDR2 YFSETQ. The V segment lost 5 bases and the J segment 3 bases; nucleotides outside the gene matches: 7. Sequencing input was equivalent genomic DNA from CVID and controls. Sequencing used immunoSEQ multiplex PCR; TCRdb keeps in-frame clones, though not all of them. This record lists approximately 20,000 clones, none seen once only, and the top ten clones contain approximately 2.4%. The sample comes from a study of T cell clonality in common variable immunodeficiency. Notes on the study in general: TCRbeta clonality was increased in CVID versus healthy controls. Fewer TCRbeta clones were shared among CVID subjects than controls. In common variable immunodeficiency, TCR beta chains reportedly carried fewer deletions and N-nucleotide insertions.

CVID subjects had received replacement immunoglobulin for at least one year. The rearrangement uses TRBV5-1 and TRBJ1-1; 7 bases align to TRBD1. Sequencing was performed on peripheral blood mononuclear cells. The source is a human donor with common variable immunodeficiency. The part of the CDR3 DNA that was read is TGCGCCAGCAGAGCCGGGCAGGGGGACACTGAA. Translating gives CASRAGQGDTE. The whole CDR3 is CASRAGQGDTEAFF.